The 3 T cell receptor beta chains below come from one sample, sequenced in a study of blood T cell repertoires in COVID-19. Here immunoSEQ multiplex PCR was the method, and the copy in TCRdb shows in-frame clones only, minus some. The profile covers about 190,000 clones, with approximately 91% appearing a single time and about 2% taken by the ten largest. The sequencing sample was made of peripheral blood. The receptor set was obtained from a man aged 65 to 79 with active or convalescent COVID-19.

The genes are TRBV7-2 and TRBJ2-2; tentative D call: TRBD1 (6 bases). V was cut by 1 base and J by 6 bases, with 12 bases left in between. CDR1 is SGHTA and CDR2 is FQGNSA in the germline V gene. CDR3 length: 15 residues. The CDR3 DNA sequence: TGTGCCAGCAGCTTAGACCACAGGGTCTCCGGGGAGCTGTTTTTT. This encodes CASSLDHRVSGELFF. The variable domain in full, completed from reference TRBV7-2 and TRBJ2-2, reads GAGVSQSPSNKVTEKGKDVELRCDPISGHTALYWYRQSLGQGLEFLIYFQGNSAPDKSGLPSDRFSAERTGGSVSTLTIQRTQQEDSAVYLCASSLDHRVSGELFFGEGSRLTVL.

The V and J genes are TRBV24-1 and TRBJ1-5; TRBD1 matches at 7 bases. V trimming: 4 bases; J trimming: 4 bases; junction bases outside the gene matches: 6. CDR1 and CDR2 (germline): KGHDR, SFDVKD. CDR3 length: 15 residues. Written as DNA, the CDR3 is TGTGCCACCAGTGACCGGACAGGCCCTAATCAGCCCCAGCATTTT. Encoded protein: CATSDRTGPNQPQHF.

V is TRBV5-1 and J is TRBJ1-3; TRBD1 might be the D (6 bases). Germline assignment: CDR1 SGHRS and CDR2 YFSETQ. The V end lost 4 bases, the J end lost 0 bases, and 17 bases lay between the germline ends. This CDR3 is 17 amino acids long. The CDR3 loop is CASSPRGQTYSGNTIYF. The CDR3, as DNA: TGCGCCAGCAGCCCCCGTGGACAGACCTACTCTGGAAACACCATATATTTT.